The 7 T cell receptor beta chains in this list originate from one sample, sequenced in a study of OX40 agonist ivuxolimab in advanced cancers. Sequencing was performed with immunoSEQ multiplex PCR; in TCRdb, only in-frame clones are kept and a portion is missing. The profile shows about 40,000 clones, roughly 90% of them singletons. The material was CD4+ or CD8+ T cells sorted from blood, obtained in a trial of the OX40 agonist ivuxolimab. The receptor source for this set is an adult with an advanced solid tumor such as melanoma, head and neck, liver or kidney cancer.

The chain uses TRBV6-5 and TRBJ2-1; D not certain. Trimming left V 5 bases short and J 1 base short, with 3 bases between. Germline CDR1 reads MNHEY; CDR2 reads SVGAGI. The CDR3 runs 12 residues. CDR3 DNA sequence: TGTGCCAGCAGTGGGTCCTACAATGAGCAGTTCTTC. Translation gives CASSGSYNEQFF.

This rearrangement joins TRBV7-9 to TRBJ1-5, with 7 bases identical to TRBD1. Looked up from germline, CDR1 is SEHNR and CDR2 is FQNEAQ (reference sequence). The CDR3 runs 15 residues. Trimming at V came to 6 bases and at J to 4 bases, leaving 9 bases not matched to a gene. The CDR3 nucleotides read TGTGCCAGCAGTGCAACAGGGGCCCAGAATCAGCCCCAGCATTTT. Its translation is CASSATGAQNQPQHF.

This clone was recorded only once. Written as DNA, the CDR3 is TGTGCCAGCAGCTTCTGGGGATACGAGCAGTACGTC. This encodes CASSFWGYEQYV. V usage is TRBV5-5 and J usage is TRBJ2-7; D remains ambiguous. This CDR3 is 12 amino acids long. Germline V CDR1 and CDR2: SGHKS, YYEKEE (reference sequence). V shed 2 bases and J shed 4 bases, with 7 bases lying between them.

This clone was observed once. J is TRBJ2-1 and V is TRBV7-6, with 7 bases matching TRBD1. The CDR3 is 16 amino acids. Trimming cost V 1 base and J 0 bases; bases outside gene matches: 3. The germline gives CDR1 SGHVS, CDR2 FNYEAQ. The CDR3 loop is CASSLEGAVSYNEQFF. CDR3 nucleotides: TGTGCCAGCAGCTTAGAGGGGGCAGTCTCCTACAATGAGCAGTTCTTC. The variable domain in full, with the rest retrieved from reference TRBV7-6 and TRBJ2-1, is GAGVSQSPRYKVTKRGQDVALRCDPISGHVSLYWYRQALGQGPEFLTYFNYEAQQDKSGLPNDRFSAERPEGSISTLTIQRTEQRDSAMYRCASSLEGAVSYNEQFFGPGTRLTVL.

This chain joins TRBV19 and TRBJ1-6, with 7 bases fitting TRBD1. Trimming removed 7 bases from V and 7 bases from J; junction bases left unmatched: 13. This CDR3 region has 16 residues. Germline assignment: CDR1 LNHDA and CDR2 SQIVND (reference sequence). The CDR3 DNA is TGTGCCAGTACCCCCGGAGGGGGCGTAGGGAATTCACCCCTCCACTTT. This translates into CASTPGGGVGNSPLHF.

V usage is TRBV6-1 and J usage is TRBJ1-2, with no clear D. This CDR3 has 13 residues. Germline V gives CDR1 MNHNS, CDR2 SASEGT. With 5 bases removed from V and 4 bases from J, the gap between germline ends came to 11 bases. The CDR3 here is CASSFTESYGYTF. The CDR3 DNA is TGTGCCAGCAGTTTTACAGAGTCCTATGGCTACACCTTC.

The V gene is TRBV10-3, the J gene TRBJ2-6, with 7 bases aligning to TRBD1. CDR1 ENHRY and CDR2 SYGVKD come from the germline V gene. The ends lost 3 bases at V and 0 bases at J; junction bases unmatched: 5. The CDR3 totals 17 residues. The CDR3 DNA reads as TGTGCCATCAGTGATGAGGACAGGAGCTCTGGGGCCAACGTCCTGACTTTC. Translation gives CAISDEDRSSGANVLTF.